In its sample, the clone carrying this TCR beta chain was seen many times. CDR1 is LNHDA, CDR2 SQIVND, per germline (reference sequence). V lost 7 bases to trimming and J lost 7 bases, with 16 bases between them. This CDR3 comprises 13 residues. The record originates from a study of T cells in Graves' hyperthyroidism and ophthalmopathy. RNA transcripts provided the source from which TCR beta CDR3 regions were amplified. TCR CDR3 regions were first amplified by RT-PCR with HTBI primers. A single record per CDR3 protein comes from TCRdb applying MiXCR to the multiplex PCR reads. The data show roughly 240,000 distinct CDR3 sequences, more than 20% seen once.

What was sequenced was blood. V gene TRBV19 combines with J gene TRBJ1-2; D is possibly TRBD1 (6 bases). The source is a woman aged 40 to 55 with Graves' ophthalmopathy. This chain's CDR3 is CASTLTGASGYTF. DNA for the CDR3: TGTGCCAGTACCCTGACGGGGGCCTCTGGCTACACCTTC.